What follows describes a single TCR beta chain. It was with 60 Vbeta and 13 Jbeta primers that the PCR ran. The method was immunoSEQ multiplex PCR; TCRdb's version includes in-frame clones alone and lacks a portion of them. The sample carries some 130,000 clones, 75% to 80% recorded once. The data are from a study of cytomegalovirus exposure and HLA in healthy donors. Germline assignment: CDR1 SGHRS and CDR2 YFSETQ. Trimming at V came to 0 bases and at J to 9 bases, leaving 6 bases not matched to a gene. The CDR3 length is 15 residues. V gene TRBV5-1 combines with J gene TRBJ2-1, with 10 nucleotides matching TRBD2. This sequence originates from an older woman in good health and CMV-seronegative. Sequenced: PBMCs. CDR3 coding DNA: TGCGCCAGCAGCTTGGACAGCGGGAGGGCCCGTGAGCAGTTCTTC. Translated: CASSLDSGRAREQFF. The full variable domain, with the rest looked up from reference TRBV5-1 and TRBJ2-1, is KAGVTQTPRYLIKTRGQQVTLSCSPISGHRSVSWYQQTPGQGLQFLFEYFSETQRNKGNFPGRFSGRQFSNSRSEMNVSTLELGDSALYLCASSLDSGRAREQFFGPGTRLTVL.